This TCR beta chain was sequenced in a study of cytomegalovirus exposure and HLA in healthy donors. Study details: Earlier, some 200 million T cells were analyzed, and some 120 million unique TCR beta sequences were found among them.

As regards this clone: What it binds is unknown.

Notes on the study in general: Later analysis associated a missense DCLRE1C variant with TCR beta V- and J-gene trimming. Across donors, sequencing depth was assumed by presence/absence analyses to be roughly uniform.

The V gene's germline CDR1 is MNHEY and CDR2 SVGAGI. The CDR3 has 13 residues. Trimming removed 5 bases from V and 1 base from J, with 7 bases in between. A multiplex PCR was run with 60 Vbeta primers and 13 Jbeta primers. Method: immunoSEQ multiplex PCR; TCRdb's copy keeps in-frame clones and lacks some. The sample yields about 26,000 clones, approximately 70% seen once. The chain recombines TRBV6-5 with TRBJ2-3; the D gene is possibly TRBD1 (6 bases). The clonotype originates from a woman between 45 and 60 years old in good health and CMV-seronegative. What was sequenced was PBMCs. The CDR3 is CASSRTGTDTQYF. The CDR3 nucleotides read TGTGCCAGCAGTCGGACAGGCACAGATACGCAGTATTTT.